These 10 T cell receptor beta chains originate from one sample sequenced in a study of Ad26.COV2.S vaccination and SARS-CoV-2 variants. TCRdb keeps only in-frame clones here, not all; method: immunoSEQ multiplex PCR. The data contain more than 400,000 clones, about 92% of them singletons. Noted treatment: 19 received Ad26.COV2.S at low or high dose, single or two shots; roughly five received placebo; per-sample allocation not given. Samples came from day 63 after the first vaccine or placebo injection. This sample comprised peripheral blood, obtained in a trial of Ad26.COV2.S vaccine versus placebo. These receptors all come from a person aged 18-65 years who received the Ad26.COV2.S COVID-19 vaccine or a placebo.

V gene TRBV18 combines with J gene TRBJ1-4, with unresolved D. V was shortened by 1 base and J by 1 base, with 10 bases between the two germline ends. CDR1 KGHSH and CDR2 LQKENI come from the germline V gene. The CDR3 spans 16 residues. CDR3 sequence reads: CASSPQGIGTNEKLFF. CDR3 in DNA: TGTGCCAGCTCACCACAGGGTATCGGAACTAATGAAAAACTGTTTTTT. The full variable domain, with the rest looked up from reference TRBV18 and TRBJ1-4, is NAGVMQNPRHLVRRRGQEARLRCSPMKGHSHVYWYRQLPEEGLKFMVYLQKENIIDESGMPKERFSAEFPKEGPSILRIQQVVRGDSAAYFCASSPQGIGTNEKLFFGSGTQLSVL.

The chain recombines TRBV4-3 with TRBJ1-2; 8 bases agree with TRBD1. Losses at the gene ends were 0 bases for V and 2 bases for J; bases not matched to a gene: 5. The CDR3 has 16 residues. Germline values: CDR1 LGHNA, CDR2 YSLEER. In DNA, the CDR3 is TGCGCCAGCAGCCAAGACCGGGACAGGAACAACTATGGCTACACCTTC. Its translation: CASSQDRDRNNYGYTF.

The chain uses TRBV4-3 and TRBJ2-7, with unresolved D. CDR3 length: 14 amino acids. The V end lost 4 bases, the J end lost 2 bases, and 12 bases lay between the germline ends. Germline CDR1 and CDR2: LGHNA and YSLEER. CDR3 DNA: TGCGCCAGCAGCCCCCGAACGGGTCCCTACGAGCAGTACTTC. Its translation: CASSPRTGPYEQYF.

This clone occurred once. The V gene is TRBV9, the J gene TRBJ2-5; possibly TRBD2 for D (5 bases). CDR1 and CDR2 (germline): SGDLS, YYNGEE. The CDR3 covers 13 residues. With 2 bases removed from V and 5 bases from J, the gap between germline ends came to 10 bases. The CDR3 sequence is CASSVRGQETQYF. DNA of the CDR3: TGTGCCAGCAGCGTGCGAGGGCAGGAGACCCAGTACTTC. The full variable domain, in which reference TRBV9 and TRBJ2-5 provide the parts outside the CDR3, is DSGVTQTPKHLITATGQRVTLRCSPRSGDLSVYWYQQSLDQGLQFLIQYYNGEERAKGNILERFSAQQFPDLHSELNLSSLELGDSALYFCASSVRGQETQYFGPGTRLLVL.

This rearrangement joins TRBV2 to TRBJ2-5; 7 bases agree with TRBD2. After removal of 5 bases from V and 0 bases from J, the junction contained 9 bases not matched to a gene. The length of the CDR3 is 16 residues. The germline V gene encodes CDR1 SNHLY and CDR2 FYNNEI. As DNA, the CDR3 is TGTGCCAGCAGTTTTTTGGCGGGGGAATACCAAGAGACCCAGTACTTC. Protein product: CASSFLAGEYQETQYF.

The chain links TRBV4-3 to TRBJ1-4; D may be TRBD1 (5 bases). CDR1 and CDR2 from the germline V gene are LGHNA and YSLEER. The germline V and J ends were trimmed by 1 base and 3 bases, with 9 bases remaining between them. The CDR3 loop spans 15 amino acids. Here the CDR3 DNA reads TGCGCCAGCAGCCAAGCTGGGGCATCTAATGAAAAACTGTTTTTT. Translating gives CASSQAGASNEKLFF.

The CDR3 bases are TGCAGCGTTTCGGCAAACTCTGGAAACACCATATATTTT. Its translation: CSVSANSGNTIYF. V is TRBV29-1 and J is TRBJ1-3; D is ambiguous. The germline V and J ends were trimmed by 5 bases and 0 bases, with 8 bases remaining between them. CDR1 is SQVTM, CDR2 ANQGSEA, per germline. The CDR3 loop spans 13 amino acids.

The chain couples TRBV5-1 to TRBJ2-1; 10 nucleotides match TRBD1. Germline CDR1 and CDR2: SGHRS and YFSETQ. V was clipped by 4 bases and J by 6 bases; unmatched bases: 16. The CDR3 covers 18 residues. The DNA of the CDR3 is TGCGCCAGCAGCACCGGGACAGGGGCGGGGAGGAGGGCCAATGAGCAGTTCTTC. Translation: CASSTGTGAGRRANEQFF. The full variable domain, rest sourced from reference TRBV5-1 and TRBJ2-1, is KAGVTQTPRYLIKTRGQQVTLSCSPISGHRSVSWYQQTPGQGLQFLFEYFSETQRNKGNFPGRFSGRQFSNSRSEMNVSTLELGDSALYLCASSTGTGAGRRANEQFFGPGTRLTVL.

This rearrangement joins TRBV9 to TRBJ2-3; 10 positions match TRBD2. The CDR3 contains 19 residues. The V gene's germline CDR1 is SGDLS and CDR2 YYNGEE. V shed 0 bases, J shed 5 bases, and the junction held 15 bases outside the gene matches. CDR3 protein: CASSVGRLFSGGSLDTQYF. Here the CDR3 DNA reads TGTGCCAGCAGCGTAGGCCGGCTGTTTAGCGGGGGGTCCTTAGATACGCAGTATTTT.

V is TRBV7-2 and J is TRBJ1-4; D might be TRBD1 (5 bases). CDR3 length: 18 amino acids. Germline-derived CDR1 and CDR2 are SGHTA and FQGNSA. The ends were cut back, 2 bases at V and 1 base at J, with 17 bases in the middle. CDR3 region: CASSLSPGQWVTNEKLFF. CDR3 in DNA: TGTGCCAGCAGCTTATCTCCAGGGCAGTGGGTAACTAATGAAAAACTGTTTTTT.